Included here is one TCR beta chain sequence, with context. Its antigen is not known. The entry originates in a study of cytomegalovirus exposure and HLA in healthy donors. The study's findings and limits: TCR sequences were mostly rare, though some public TCRs occurred in many donors. A later analysis found that most CMV-associated TCR beta chains appeared HLA-restricted.

With V trimmed by 4 bases and J by 6 bases, 11 bases remained unmatched. CDR3 length: 16 residues. From germline, CDR1 is SGHTA and CDR2 FQGNSA. The PCR contained 60 Vbeta and 13 Jbeta primers. The table came from immunoSEQ multiplex PCR; TCRdb's copy has only in-frame clones and leaves some out. The data contain about 160,000 clones, 80% to 90% of them seen just once; the ten biggest clones take up 1.5% to 2%. This TCR derives from a woman younger than 30 in good health and CMV-seronegative. This rearrangement joins TRBV7-2 to TRBJ2-3; 9 nucleotides align to TRBD2. The sequencing sample was made of PBMCs. CDR3 loop: CASSSTSAGGRDTQYF. In DNA, the CDR3 is TGTGCCAGCAGCTCAACTTCAGCGGGAGGCCGGGATACGCAGTATTTT.